This TCR beta chain emerged from a study of blood T cell repertoires in COVID-19 (dated by TCRdb to 2019 to 2021). Broadly, across the study: Samples covering the acute and convalescent phases of COVID-19 were provided by collaborators in the United States, Italy and Spain. The prospective study material was composed of cDNA or gDNA derived from T cells, B-cell-depleted T cells, or PBMCs. A freely available public database, intended as a resource for researchers studying the immune response to SARS-CoV-2, is where the repertoires were released. The samples were drawn from two sources: the first 160 participants of the ongoing ImmuneRACE study, and 1,000 to 1,500 subjects contributed by 6 global collaborators. A de-identified subject ID, COVID-19 status, age in years and sex were almost always included in the sample metadata. HLA class I and class II types, where available, came from metadata supplied by the sample provider rather than from assay-based typing. The dataset comprised deeply sampled blood TCRbeta repertoires from subjects exposed to, actively infected with, or recovered from COVID-19. Overall results and qualifications from the work: The quantity of clinical and demographic metadata differed by source and by participant and was supplied without curation.

TCRbeta CDR3 regions were amplified from genomic DNA by means of the immunoSEQ Assay, a bias-controlled multiplex PCR. From the authors' description of their analysis: Within the assay, amplification of reference gene primers was used to estimate how many nucleated cells each sample contained. To quantify the absolute abundance of each unique TCRbeta CDR3 rearrangement, sequence reads were collapsed and filtered. Productive Simpson clonality was computed per sample as the square root of Simpson's diversity index over productive rearrangements. In its TCRdb copy, this immuneACCESS table keeps in-frame sequences only and misses some clones. Where compared with another copy, unresolved V genes explain less than half of these, and the others have no known cause. V, J and clone size are those of that table, while D and trimming were read from the DNA. Here the sample has around 140,000 clones; less than 85% occur a single time. The ten largest clones represent approximately 18% of the sample.

On this clone: Its antigen has not been determined. The input lacks base qualities; no much larger clone sits a single base away.

The CDR3 holds 14 amino acids from the cysteine to the phenylalanine. Just CDR3 DNA is preserved here, 42 bases in frame from base 1. Trimming takes 3 bases from V and 2 bases from J, and the germline ends sit 11 bases apart. The germline V gene provides CDR1 SGHDT and CDR2 YYEEEE. The collaborating institutions used their own protocols to collect whole blood in K2EDTA tubes. Collaborator samples were shipped for TCRbeta analysis as frozen whole blood, isolated PBMCs, or DNA extracted from either sample type. Recombination joined TRBV5-6 with TRBJ1-1, with no reliable assignment of the D segment. The sample comprised peripheral blood. This clonotype was obtained from a woman aged 80 or over with acute or convalescent COVID-19. The DNA reads as follows: TGTGCCAGCAGCTACCCCGGGGATAACACTGAAGCTTTCTTT. Translated, it reads CASSYPGDNTEAFF.